The source of this T cell receptor beta chain is a study of T cells in Graves' hyperthyroidism and ophthalmopathy. The TCR beta CDR3 regions underwent amplification using RNA transcripts as the source. The HTBI primer set was used in a first-round RT-PCR of the TCR CDR3. TCRdb processed the multiplex PCR reads anew with MiXCR; each CDR3 protein has one entry. The sample carries about 640,000 distinct CDR3 sequences, about 15% recorded once. Diagnostic decisions used clinical symptoms, serum thyroxine and TRAb, thyroid ultrasound and orbital computed tomography. V lost 5 bases, J lost 3 bases, and 4 bases stayed unmatched. Germline values: CDR1 MNHEY, CDR2 SMNVEV (reference sequence). The CDR3 spans 13 residues. This clonotype was detected many times.

The gene calls are TRBV27 and TRBJ2-7, with 7 nucleotides matching TRBD1. This receptor was identified in a woman aged 45-60 years with Graves' ophthalmopathy. Sequenced input: blood. The DNA of the CDR3 is TGTGCCAGCAGTCCGGGACAGATCTACGAGCAGTACTTC. It codes for CASSPGQIYEQYF.